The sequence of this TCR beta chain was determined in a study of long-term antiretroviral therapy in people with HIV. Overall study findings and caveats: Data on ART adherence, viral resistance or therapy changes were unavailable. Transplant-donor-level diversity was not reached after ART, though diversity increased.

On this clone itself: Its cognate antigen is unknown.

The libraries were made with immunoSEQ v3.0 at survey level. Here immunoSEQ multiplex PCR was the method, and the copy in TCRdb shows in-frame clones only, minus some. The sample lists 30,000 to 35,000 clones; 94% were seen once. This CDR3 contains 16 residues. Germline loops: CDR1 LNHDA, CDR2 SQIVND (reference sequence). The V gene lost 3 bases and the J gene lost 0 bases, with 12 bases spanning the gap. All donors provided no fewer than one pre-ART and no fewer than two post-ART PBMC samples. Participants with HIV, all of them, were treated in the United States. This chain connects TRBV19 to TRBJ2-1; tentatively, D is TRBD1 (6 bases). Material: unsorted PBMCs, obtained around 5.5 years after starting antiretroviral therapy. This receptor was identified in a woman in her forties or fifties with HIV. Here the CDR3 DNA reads TGTGCCAGTAGTATTAAGAGGACAGCCTCCTACAATGAGCAGTTCTTC. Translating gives CASSIKRTASYNEQFF.